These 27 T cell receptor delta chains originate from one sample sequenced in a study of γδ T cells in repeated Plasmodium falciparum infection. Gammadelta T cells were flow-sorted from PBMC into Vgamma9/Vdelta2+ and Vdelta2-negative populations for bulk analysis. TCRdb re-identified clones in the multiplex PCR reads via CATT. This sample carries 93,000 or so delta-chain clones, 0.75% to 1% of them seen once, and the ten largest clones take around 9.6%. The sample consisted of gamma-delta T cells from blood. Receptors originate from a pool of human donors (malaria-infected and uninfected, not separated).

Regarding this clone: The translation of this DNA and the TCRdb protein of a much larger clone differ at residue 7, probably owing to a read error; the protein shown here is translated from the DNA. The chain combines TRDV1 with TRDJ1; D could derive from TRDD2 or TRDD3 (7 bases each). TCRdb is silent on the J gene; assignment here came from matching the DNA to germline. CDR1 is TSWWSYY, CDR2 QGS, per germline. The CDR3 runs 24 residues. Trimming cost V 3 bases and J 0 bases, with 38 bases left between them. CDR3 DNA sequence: TGTGCTCTTGGGGACCTACTGCCGAGGTTCCTACGTTCTGGGGGCTGCCGGTACACCGATAAACTCATCTTT. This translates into CALGDLLPRFLRSGGCRYTDKLIF.

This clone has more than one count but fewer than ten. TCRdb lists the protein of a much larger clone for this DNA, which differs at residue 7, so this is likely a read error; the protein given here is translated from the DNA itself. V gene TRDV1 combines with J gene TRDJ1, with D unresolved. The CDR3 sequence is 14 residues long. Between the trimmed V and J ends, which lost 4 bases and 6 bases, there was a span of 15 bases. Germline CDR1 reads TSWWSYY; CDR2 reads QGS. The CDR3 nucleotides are TGTGCTCTTGGGGTCCCTTTGTGGGTCTATAAACTCATCTTT. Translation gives CALGVPLWVYKLIF.

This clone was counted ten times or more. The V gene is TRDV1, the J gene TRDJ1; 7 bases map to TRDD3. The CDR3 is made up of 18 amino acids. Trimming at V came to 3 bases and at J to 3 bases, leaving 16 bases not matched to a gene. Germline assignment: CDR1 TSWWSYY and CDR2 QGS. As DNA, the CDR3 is TGTGCTCTTGGGGATGATACAGGACGGGGGATTAGCGCCGATAAACTCATCTTT. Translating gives CALGDDTGRGISADKLIF.

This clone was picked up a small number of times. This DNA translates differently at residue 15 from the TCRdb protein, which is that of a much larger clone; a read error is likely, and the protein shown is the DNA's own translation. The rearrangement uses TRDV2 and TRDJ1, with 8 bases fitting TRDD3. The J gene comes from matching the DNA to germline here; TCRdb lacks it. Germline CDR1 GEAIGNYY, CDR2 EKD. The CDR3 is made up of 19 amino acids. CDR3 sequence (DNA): TGTGCCTGTGACACCGGGGGCTGGGGATACCCTTCGTACACCGAGAAACTCATCTTT. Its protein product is CACDTGGWGYPSYTEKLIF.

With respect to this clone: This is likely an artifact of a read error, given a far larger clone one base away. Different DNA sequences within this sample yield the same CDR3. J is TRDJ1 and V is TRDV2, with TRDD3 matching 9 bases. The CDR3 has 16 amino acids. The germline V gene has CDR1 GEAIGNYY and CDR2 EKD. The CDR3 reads CACDTLGDEEADKLIF. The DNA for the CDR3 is TGTGCATGTGACACCCTGGGGGATGAGGAAGCCGATAAACTCATCTTT.

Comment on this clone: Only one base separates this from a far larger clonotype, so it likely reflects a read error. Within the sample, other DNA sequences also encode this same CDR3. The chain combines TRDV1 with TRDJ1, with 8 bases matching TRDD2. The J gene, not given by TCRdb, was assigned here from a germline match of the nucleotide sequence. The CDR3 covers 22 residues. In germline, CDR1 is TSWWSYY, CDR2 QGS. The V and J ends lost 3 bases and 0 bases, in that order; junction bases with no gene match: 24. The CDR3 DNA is TGTGCTCTTGGGGATAACCGCTCCCTCTTCCTACGACTTGGTTCCTACACCGATAAACTCATCTTT. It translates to CALGDNRSLFLRLGSYTDKLIF.

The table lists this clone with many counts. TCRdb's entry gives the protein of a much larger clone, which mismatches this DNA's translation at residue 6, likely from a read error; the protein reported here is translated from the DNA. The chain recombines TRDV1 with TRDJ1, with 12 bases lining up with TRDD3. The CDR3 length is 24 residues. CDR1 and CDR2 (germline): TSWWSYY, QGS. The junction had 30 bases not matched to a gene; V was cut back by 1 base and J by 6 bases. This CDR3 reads CALGEPPYPNWGILRERRRNKLIF. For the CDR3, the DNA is TGTGCTCTTGGGGAACCCCCCTACCCTAACTGGGGGATACTACGTGAGCGCAGAAGAAATAAACTCATCTTT.

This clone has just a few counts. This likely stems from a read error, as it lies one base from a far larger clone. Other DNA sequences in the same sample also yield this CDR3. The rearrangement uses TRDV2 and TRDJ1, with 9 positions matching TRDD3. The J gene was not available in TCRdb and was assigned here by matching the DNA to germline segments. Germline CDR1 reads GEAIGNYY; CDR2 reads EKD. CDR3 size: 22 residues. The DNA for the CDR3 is TGTGCCTGCGACACCGTTAAAGGAGTTAGTACCGGGGGATACCCCGACACCGATAAACTCATCTTT. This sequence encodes CACDTVKGVSTGGYPDTDKLIF.

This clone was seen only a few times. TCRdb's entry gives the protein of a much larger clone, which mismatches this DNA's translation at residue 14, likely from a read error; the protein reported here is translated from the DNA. The CDR3 bases are TGTGCCTGTGACACCGTACTGGGGGACTATTCCTGGGACATCCGACAGATGTTTTTC. Translated, it gives CACDTVLGDYSWDIRQMFF. The chain links TRDV2 to TRDJ3, with 9 bases identical to TRDD3. Matching the DNA to germline supplied the J gene, which TCRdb does not give. This CDR3 is 19 amino acids long. The germline CDR1 and CDR2 sequences are GEAIGNYY and EKD.

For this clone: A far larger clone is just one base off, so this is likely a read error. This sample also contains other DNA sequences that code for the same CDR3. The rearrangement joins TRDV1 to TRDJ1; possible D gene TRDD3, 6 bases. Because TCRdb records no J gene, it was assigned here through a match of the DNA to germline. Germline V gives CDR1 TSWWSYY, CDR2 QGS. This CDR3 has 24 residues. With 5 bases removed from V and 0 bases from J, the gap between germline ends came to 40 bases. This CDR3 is CALGTLRRGAIPVSVLGDTDKLIF. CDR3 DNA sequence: TGTGCTCTTGGGACCCTCCGGAGGGGGGCGATTCCTGTTTCTGTACTGGGTGACACCGATAAACTCATCTTT.

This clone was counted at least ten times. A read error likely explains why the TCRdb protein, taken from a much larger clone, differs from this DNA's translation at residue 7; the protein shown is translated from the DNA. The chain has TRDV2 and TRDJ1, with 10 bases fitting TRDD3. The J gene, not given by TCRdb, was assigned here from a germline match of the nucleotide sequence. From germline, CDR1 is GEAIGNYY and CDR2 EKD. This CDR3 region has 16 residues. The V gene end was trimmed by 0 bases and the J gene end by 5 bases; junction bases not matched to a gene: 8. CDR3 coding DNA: TGTGCCTGTGACACCGTTCCGCTGGGGGATAAAGATAAACTCATCTTT. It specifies CACDTVPLGDKDKLIF.

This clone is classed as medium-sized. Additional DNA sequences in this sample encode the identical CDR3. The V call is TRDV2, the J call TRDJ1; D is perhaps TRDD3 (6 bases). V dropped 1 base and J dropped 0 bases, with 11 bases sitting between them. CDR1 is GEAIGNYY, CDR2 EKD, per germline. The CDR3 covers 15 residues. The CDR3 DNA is TGTGCCTGTGACACAGGGGGACCGTACACCGATAAACTCATCTTT. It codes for CACDTGGPYTDKLIF.

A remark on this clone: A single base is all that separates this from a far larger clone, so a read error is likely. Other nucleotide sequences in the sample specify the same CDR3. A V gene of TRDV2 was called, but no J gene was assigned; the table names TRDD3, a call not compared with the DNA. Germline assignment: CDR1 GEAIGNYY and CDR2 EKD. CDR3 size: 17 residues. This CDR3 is CACDTGRPEAISDKLIF. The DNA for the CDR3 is TGTGCCTGTGACACTGGTCGTCCCGAGGCAATCTCCGATAAACTCATCTTC.

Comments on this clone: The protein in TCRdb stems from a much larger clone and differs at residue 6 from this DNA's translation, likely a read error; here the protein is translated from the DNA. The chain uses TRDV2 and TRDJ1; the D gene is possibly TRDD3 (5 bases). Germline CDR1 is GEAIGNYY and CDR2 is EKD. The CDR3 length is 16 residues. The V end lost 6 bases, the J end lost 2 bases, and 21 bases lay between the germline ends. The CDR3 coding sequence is TGTGCCTGTACCGGGGAATACAGTAGAGGAACCGATAAACTCATCTTT. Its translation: CACTGEYSRGTDKLIF.

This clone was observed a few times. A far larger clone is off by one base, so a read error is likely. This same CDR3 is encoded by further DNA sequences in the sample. Here the CDR3 DNA reads TGTGCCTGTGACAGTCTACTGGGGGATTCACAGTACACTGATAAACTCATCTTT. It specifies CACDSLLGDSQYTDKLIF. The chain recombines TRDV2 with TRDJ1; 10 positions match TRDD3. In the absence of a J gene in TCRdb, the DNA was matched to germline to assign it here. CDR1 GEAIGNYY and CDR2 EKD come from the germline V gene. The CDR3 has 18 residues.

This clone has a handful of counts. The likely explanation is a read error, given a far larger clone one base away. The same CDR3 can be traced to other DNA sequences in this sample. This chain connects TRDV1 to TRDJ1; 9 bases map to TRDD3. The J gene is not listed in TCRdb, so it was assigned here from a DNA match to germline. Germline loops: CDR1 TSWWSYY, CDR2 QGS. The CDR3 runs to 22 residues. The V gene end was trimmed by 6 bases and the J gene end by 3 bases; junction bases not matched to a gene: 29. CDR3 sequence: CALGDFPSVRGILGDTPDKLIF. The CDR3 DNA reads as TGTGCTCTTGGAGATTTCCCTTCTGTGAGGGGGATACTGGGGGACACACCCGATAAACTCATCTTT.

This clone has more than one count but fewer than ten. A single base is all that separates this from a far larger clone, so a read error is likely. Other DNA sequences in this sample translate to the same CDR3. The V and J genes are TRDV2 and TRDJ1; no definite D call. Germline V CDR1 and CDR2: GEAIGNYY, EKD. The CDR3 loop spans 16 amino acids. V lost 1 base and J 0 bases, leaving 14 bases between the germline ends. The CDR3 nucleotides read TGTGCCTGTGACACTGTCGGAGACGCGTACACCGATAAACTCATCTTT. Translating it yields CACDTVGDAYTDKLIF.

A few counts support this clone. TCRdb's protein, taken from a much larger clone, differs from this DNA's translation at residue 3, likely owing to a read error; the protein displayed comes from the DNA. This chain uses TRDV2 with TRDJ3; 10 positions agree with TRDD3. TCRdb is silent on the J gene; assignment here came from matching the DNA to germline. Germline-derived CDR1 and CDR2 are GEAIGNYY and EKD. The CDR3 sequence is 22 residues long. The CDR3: CAGDREFGGGYPSSWDTRQMFF. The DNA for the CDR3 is TGTGCCGGTGACAGAGAGTTTGGTGGGGGATACCCAAGCTCCTGGGACACCCGACAGATGTTTTTC.

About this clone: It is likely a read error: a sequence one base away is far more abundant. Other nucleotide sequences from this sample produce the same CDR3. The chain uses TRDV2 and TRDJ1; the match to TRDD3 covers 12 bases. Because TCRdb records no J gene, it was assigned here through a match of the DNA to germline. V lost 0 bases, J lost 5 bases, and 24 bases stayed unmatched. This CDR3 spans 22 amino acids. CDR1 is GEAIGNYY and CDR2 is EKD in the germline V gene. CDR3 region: CACDTVSGGYEKNLGQRDKLIF. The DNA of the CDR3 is TGTGCCTGTGACACCGTTTCTGGGGGATACGAGAAGAACTTGGGCCAACGAGATAAACTCATCTTT.

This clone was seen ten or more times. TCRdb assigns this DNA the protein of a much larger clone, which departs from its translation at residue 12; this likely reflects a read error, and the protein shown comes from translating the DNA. CDR3 nucleotide sequence: TGTGCTCTTGGGGATCACTTAGTTAGCCGGGGGGTAACCAAGGATAAACTCATCTTT. It codes for CALGDHLVSRGVTKDKLIF. The chain carries TRDV1 and TRDJ1, with D tentatively TRDD3 (5 bases). CDR1 and CDR2 from the germline V gene are TSWWSYY and QGS. V was shortened by 3 bases and J by 5 bases, with 28 bases between the two germline ends. The CDR3 loop spans 19 amino acids.

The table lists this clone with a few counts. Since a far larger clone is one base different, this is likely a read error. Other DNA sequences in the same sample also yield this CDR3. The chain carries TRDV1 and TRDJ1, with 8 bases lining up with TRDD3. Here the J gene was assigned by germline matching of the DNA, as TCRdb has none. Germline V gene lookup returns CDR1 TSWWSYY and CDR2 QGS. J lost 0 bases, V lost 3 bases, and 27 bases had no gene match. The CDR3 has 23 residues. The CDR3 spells CALGDPLGPTKSTGGLNTDKLIF. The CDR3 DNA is TGTGCTCTTGGGGATCCGTTGGGTCCTACAAAATCTACTGGGGGGCTAAACACCGATAAACTCATCTTT.

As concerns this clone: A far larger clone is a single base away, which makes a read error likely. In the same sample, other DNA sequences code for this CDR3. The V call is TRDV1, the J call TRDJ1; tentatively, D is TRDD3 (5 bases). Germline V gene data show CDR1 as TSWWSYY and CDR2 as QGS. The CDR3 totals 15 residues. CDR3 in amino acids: CALGEAGVSTDKLIF. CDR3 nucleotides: TGCGCTCTTGGGGAAGCGGGGGTTAGCACCGATAAACTCATCTTT.

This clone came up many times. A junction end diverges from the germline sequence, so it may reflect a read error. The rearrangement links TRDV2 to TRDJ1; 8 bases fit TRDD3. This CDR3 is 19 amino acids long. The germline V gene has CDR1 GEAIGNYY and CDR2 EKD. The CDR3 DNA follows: TGTGCCTGTGACACCCATGTGGTGGGGGATCTCCCGTACACCGATAAACCCATCTTT. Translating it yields CACDTHVVGDLPYTDKPIF.

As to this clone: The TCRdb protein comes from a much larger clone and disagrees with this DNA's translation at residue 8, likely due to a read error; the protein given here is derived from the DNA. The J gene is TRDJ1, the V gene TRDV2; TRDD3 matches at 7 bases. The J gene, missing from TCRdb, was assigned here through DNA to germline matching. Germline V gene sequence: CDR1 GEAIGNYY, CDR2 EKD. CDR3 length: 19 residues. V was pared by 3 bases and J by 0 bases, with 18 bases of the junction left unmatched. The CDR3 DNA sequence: TGTGCCTGTGACCCTGTACTGGAGGATACGCCTTTGTACACCGATAAACTCATCTTT. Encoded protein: CACDPVLEDTPLYTDKLIF.

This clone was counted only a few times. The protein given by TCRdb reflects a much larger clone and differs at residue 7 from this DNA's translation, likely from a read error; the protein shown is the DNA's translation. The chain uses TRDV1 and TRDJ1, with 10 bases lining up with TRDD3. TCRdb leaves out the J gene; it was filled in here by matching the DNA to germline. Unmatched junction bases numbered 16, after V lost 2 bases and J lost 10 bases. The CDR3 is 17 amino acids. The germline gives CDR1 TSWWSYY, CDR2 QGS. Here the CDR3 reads CALGEWVKGGGYPGLIF. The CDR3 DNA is TGTGCTCTTGGGGAATGGGTGAAAGGTGGGGGATACCCTGGACTCATCTTT.

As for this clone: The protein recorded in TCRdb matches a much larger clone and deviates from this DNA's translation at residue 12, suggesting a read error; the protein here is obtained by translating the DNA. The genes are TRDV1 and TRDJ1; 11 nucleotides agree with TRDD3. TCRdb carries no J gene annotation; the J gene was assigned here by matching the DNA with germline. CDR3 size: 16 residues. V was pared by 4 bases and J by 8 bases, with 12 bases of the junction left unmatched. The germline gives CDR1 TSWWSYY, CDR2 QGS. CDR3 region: CALGAGLGDTFDKLIF. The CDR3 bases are TGTGCTCTTGGGGCCGGCCTGGGGGATACATTCGACAAACTCATCTTT.

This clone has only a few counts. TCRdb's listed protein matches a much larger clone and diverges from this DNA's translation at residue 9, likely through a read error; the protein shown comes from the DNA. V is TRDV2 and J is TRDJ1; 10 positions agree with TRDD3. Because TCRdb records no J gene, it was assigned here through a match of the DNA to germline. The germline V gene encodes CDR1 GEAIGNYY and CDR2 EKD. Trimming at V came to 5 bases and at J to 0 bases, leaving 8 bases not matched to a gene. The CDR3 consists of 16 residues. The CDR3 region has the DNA TGTGCCTGTGCAAGTACTGGGGGATGCGACACCGATAAACTCATCTTT. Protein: CACASTGGCDTDKLIF.